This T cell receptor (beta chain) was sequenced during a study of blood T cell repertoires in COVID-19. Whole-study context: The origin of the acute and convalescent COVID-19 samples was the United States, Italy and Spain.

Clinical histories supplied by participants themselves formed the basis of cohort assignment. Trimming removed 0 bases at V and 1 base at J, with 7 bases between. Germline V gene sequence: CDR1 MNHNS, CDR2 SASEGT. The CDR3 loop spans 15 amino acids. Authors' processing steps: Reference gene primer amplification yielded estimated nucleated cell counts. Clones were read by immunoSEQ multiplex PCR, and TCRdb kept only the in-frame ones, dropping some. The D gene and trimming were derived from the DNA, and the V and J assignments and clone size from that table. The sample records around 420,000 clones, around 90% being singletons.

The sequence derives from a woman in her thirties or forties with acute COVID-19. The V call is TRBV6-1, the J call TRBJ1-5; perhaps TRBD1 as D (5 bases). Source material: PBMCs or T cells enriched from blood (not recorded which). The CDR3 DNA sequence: TGTGCCAGCAGTGAAGCATCAGGGAGCAATCAGCCCCAGCATTTT. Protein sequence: CASSEASGSNQPQHF.